What follows describes a single T cell receptor beta chain. What it binds is unknown. The J segment lost 1 base and the V segment lost 4 bases, leaving 17 bases of the junction unmatched. Germline V gene lookup returns CDR1 SGDLS and CDR2 YYNGEE. There are 20 residues in the CDR3. 13 Jbeta primers and 60 Vbeta primers were used for the PCR. Generated by immunoSEQ multiplex PCR, the TCRdb table keeps only in-frame clones and is missing some. The sample includes 100,000 to 150,000 clones, approximately 80% of them seen just once. The data were taken from a study of cytomegalovirus exposure and HLA in healthy donors. Notes on the study in general: Being indistinguishable, some V segments were excluded, TRBV6-2 and TRBV6-3 among them.

The rearrangement uses TRBV9 and TRBJ2-3; 11 positions agree with TRBD1. The sequenced sample consisted of PBMCs. The sequence was collected from a boy between 2 and 10 years old in good health and CMV-seronegative. CDR3 sequence: CASSLTLRDRGGRGTDTQYF. DNA of the CDR3: TGTGCCAGCAGCCTCACGCTCCGGGACAGGGGGGGCCGGGGCACAGATACGCAGTATTTT.